This TCR beta chain was sequenced during a study of T cells in Graves' hyperthyroidism and ophthalmopathy. Study-wide results and limits: A median 6.5 months before onset, the model predicted ophthalmopathy. Ophthalmopathy cases were set apart from stable hyperthyroidism by a 13 V-J model. Blood samples included most of the expanded thyroid clonotypes exceeding 0.001.

A word on this clonotype: Its matching antigen is unknown.

Between the trimmed V and J ends, which lost 4 bases and 3 bases, there was a span of 10 bases. This CDR3 contains 12 residues. Germline CDR1 and CDR2: DFQATT and SNEGSKA (reference sequence). Exclusion of patients followed from uncontrolled infection, other autoimmune disease, pregnancy or lactation. What was amplified from RNA transcripts were TCR beta CDR3 regions. The HTBI primer set served for first-round RT-PCR of the TCR CDR3. One entry per CDR3 protein results from TCRdb running MiXCR on the multiplex PCR reads. The sample lists about 640,000 distinct CDR3 sequences; around 21% were seen once.

This clonotype originated in a man aged 25-40 years with Graves' ophthalmopathy. Source material: blood. The chain has TRBV20-1 and TRBJ2-7, with a possible D match to TRBD2 (5 bases). The CDR3 nucleotides are TGCAGTGCTATGGCCCGGGGCTACGAGCAGTACTTC. Translation gives CSAMARGYEQYF.